This is a list of T cell receptor beta chains from one sample in a study of OX40 agonist ivuxolimab in advanced cancers. Profiling relied on immunoSEQ multiplex PCR, and the TCRdb table lists in-frame clones only, not all of them. The sample lists tens of thousands of clones, roughly 78% occurring once. This material consisted of CD4+ or CD8+ T cells sorted from blood, taken in a trial of the OX40 agonist ivuxolimab. These receptor sequences come from an adult with an advanced solid tumor such as melanoma, head and neck, liver or kidney cancer. Both conserved end residues are part of each CDR3. The D gene is left open where the match is weak. Expanded clones get a size class; other rows say once, few or many, or leave the size out.

TRBJ2-7	-	-	TRBV5-6	14	CASSLHNSFYEQYF	TGTGCCAGCAGCCTCCACAATTCCTTCTACGAGCAGTACTTC
TRBJ2-4	-	TRBD1	TRBV9	17	CASSAPMRDRAKNIQYF	TGTGCCAGCAGCGCACCGATGAGGGACAGGGCCAAAAACATTCAGTACTTC
TRBJ2-2	-	-	TRBV18	15	CASSGRGQGAGELFF	TGTGCCAGCTCAGGCAGGGGCCAGGGCGCCGGGGAGCTGTTTTTT
TRBJ2-1	-	-	TRBV6-4	14	CASSVDRLETKQFF	TGTGCCAGCAGTGTTGACCGACTAGAGACGAAACAGTTCTTC
TRBJ2-3	-	TRBD2	TRBV7-7	15	CASSLGLAGGDTQYF	TGTGCTAGCAGCTTAGGACTAGCGGGAGGAGATACGCAGTATTTT
TRBJ2-7	-	-	TRBV11-3	13	CASSRQPGDEQYF	TGTGCCAGCAGCCGACAGCCAGGGGACGAGCAGTACTTC
TRBJ2-3	-	TRBD1	TRBV11-3	15	CASSVGTGVTDTQYF	TGTGCCAGCAGTGTCGGGACAGGGGTGACAGATACGCAGTATTTT
TRBJ2-6	-	-	TRBV30	14	CAWSEDSGANVLTF	TGTGCCTGGAGTGAGGACTCTGGGGCCAACGTCCTGACTTTC
TRBJ2-5	-	-	TRBV4-2	14	CASSQNLKGETQYF	TGTGCCAGCAGCCAAAACCTAAAGGGAGAGACCCAGTACTTC
TRBJ1-5	-	-	TRBV28	12	CAIGQINQPQHF	TGTGCCATCGGACAGATCAATCAGCCCCAGCATTTT
TRBJ1-3	few	TRBD1	TRBV5-1	16	CASSTGQGLSGNTIYF	TGCGCCAGCAGCACCGGACAGGGCCTCTCTGGAAACACCATATATTTT
TRBJ2-3	once	-	TRBV9	12	CASSETSDTQYF	TGTGCCAGCAGCGAAACGTCGGATACGCAGTATTTT
TRBJ2-3	-	-	TRBV7-2	15	CASSLVVRTTDTQYF	TGTGCCAGCAGCTTAGTCGTCCGGACCACAGATACGCAGTATTTT
TRBJ1-5	-	-	TRBV6-1	15	CASSVSQGSNQPQHF	TGTGCCAGCAGTGTGTCGCAGGGGAGCAATCAGCCCCAGCATTTT
TRBJ2-1	-	-	TRBV5-1	16	CASSLVASSSYNEQFF	TGCGCCAGCAGCTTGGTAGCCTCGAGCTCCTACAATGAGCAGTTCTTC
TRBJ2-1	-	TRBD2	TRBV6-5	16	CASSSLSGRWENEQFF	TGTGCCAGCAGTTCTCTCAGCGGGAGGTGGGAAAATGAGCAGTTCTTC
TRBJ1-1	few	-	TRBV29-1	13	CSVGVNVNTEAFF	TGCAGCGTTGGCGTAAATGTGAACACTGAAGCTTTCTTT
TRBJ1-1	few	-	TRBV30	13	CAWEFGLNTEAFF	TGTGCCTGGGAATTCGGGTTGAACACTGAAGCTTTCTTT
TRBJ2-5	-	TRBD2	TRBV29-1	13	CSAGRAGKETQYF	TGCAGCGCTGGGAGGGCAGGGAAAGAGACCCAGTACTTC
TRBJ2-3	-	TRBD2	TRBV2	14	CASSSTSGSDTQYF	TGTGCCAGCAGTTCGACTAGCGGGAGTGATACGCAGTATTTT